This T cell receptor (beta chain) derives from a study of T cell responses to AZD1222 COVID-19 vaccine listed by TCRdb under 2021. General notes on the study: AZD1222 recipients whose second dose came at about 4 weeks and those whose second dose came at about 12 weeks were combined into one group, since spike-specific TCR depth and breadth did not differ between the two schedules. Trial participants were enrolled by age into subgroups of 18-55, 56-69 and 70-plus years, and 148, 28 and 57 TCR-sequenced participants, respectively, were included in these subgroups. A total of just over 230 trial participants underwent TCR sequencing, of whom around 210 had received two doses of AZD1222 and approximately 26 had received two doses of the MenACWY control vaccine. Here is what the overall study found, with its caveats: Because no samples from the day 14 peak response were available, repertoires could be characterized only after the peak T cell response. Epitopes outside the regions mutated in the B.1.351 and B.1.1.7 variants were reportedly recognized by nearly half of the unique spike-specific TCRs. Spike-specific TCR breadth and depth rose significantly after two AZD1222 doses compared with day 0 and with MenACWY recipients. Conclusions about previously exposed vaccinees were limited because only a handful of AZD1222 recipients were SARS-CoV-2 seropositive at baseline. The 56-69-year group was small, and its depth increase did not reach significance, likely because of low power. Vaccine-associated CD4 TCRs spanned the whole spike protein, with dominant responses in regions 160-218 and 743-854. Participants were mostly white British and included more females than males, and it was suggested by the authors that clonal diversity may have been underestimated.

The junction shows trimming of 7 bases on V and 1 base on J, and the gene matches do not reach 3 bases of it. Its CDR3 holds 13 amino acids, cysteine through phenylalanine. Only CDR3 DNA is held: 39 bases, read in frame from base 1. The germline V gene encodes CDR1 SGHRS and CDR2 YFSETQ. The CDR3 regions of human TCRbeta chains were analyzed by immunosequencing. In the authors' own workflow: Repertoire TCRs were matched against a reference library of SARS-CoV-2-specific TCRs generated with the MIRA antigen-specificity platform. Breadth was defined as the fraction of unique TCRs that were SARS-CoV-2-associated, and depth was defined as the fraction of total T cells that were SARS-CoV-2-associated. Using the MIRA data, each spike-specific TCR was assigned both to the spike region to which the TCR was reactive and to a CD4 or CD8 class. Log10-transformed breadth and depth values were compared by one-way ANOVA with Sidak's multiple comparisons tests. TCRdb obtained this table from immuneACCESS and retained in-frame rearrangements with V and J assigned. These tables miss some clones; where compared with another copy, unresolved V genes account for less than half of the shortfall, and the remainder is unexplained. V, J and clone size are taken as reported in that table, and D and trimming were inferred from the DNA itself. The sample records 100,000 to 150,000 clones, over 80% of which are singletons. Of the sample, more than 5.5% falls within the top ten clones.

To note about this clone: Which antigen it targets is not known. The record has no base qualities; no much larger clone is one base away.

Reading the label with the study, this specimen's time point is: baseline before first vaccination. Samples from vaccinated people were obtained from the UK trials COV001 and COV002, which included a single-blind randomized controlled phase 2/3 trial of AZD1222 (ChAdOx1 nCoV-19) in healthy adults. For TCRbeta chain sequencing, PBMC samples from trial participants were taken at day 0 and at day 28 after the second dose. This specimen was peripheral blood, taken on day 0 of AZD1222 vaccination. The sequence derives from an adult in good health. The sequence joins TRBV5-1 to TRBJ2-3; 7 bases in the junction line up with TRBD2. The nucleotide sequence reads as follows: TGCGCCAGCTTCAGCGGGGGCACAGATACGCAGTATTTT. This encodes CASFSGGTDTQYF.